This T cell receptor (beta chain) comes out of a study of OX40 agonist ivuxolimab in advanced cancers. The data were produced by immunoSEQ multiplex PCR, yet TCRdb's version contains in-frame clones alone and is incomplete. The sample carries 75,000 to 100,000 clones, under 90% recorded once. Trimming removed 4 bases at V and 6 bases at J, with 19 bases between. The V gene's germline CDR1 is SGHTA and CDR2 FQGNSA. The CDR3 consists of 15 residues. In regard to this clone: As yet, its antigen is unknown.

General study results and limits: The study observed clonal expansion of CD4+ and CD8+ blood T cells by week 6 at 0.1 to 3.0 mg/kg. Near-lowest levels of clonal expansion characterized partial responders at 0.1-3.0 mg/kg. It was not determined which antigens were specifically recognized by the peripheral T cells that had undergone clonal expansion.

The source material was CD4+ or CD8+ T cells sorted from blood, sampled in a trial of the OX40 agonist ivuxolimab. The source of this sequence is an adult with an advanced solid tumor such as melanoma, head and neck, liver or kidney cancer. The V gene is TRBV7-2, the J gene TRBJ2-7, with unresolved D. DNA of the CDR3: TGTGCCAGCAGCTCCATGGGCCTCAGCCCCCTCGAGCAGTACTTC. This translates into CASSSMGLSPLEQYF.